Following are 28 T cell receptor beta chains from one sample sequenced in a study of T cell repertoires in ileal Crohn's disease. Repertoires were generated with immunoSEQ multiplex PCR, while TCRdb's copy carries only in-frame clones and drops some. There are about 8,000 clones in the sample; about 96% occur only once, and approximately 0.2% lies in the top ten. The sequencing sample was made of ileal tissue. The origin of the receptors is an adult with Crohn's disease.

The chain joins TRBV5-4 to TRBJ2-7; possible D gene TRBD1, 5 bases. Germline V lookup: CDR1 SGHNT, CDR2 YYREEE (reference sequence). V was cut by 2 bases and J by 3 bases, with 12 bases left in between. The CDR3 is made up of 14 amino acids. The CDR3 spells CASSFRAGDYEQYF. The CDR3, as DNA: TGTGCCAGCAGCTTCAGGGCTGGGGACTACGAGCAGTACTTC.

V gene TRBV21-1 combines with J gene TRBJ1-2; TRBD1, as called in the table, went unchecked against the DNA. TRBV21-1 is a listed pseudogene. The CDR3 sequence is 14 residues long. As DNA, the CDR3 is TGTGCCAGCAGCAAAGGACAGGGGCACTATGGCTACACCTTC. Translated: CASSKGQGHYGYTF.

The chain recombines TRBV5-4 with TRBJ2-1, with 12 bases matching TRBD2. V lost 2 bases to trimming and J lost 5 bases; unmatched junction nucleotides: 8. CDR1 is SGHNT and CDR2 is YYREEE in the germline V gene (reference sequence). This CDR3 has 17 amino acids. This CDR3 is CASSLGLAGRRDNEQFF. CDR3 in DNA: TGTGCCAGCAGCTTAGGACTAGCGGGGAGACGGGACAATGAGCAGTTCTTC.

The chain is built from TRBV9 and TRBJ1-4; 8 bases are shared with TRBD1. CDR3 length equals 17 residues. The germline CDR1 and CDR2 sequences are SGDLS and YYNGEE. V trimming: 0 bases; J trimming: 1 base; junction bases outside the gene matches: 5. Here the CDR3 DNA reads TGTGCCAGCAGCGTAGAGGCAGGGGGCTTAACTAATGAAAAACTGTTTTTT. Translating gives CASSVEAGGLTNEKLFF.

The V gene is TRBV4-3, the J gene TRBJ1-1; D not resolved. CDR3 size: 15 residues. Germline CDR1 LGHNA, CDR2 YSLEER. With 1 base removed from V and 0 bases from J, the gap between germline ends came to 9 bases. The CDR3 spells CASSQGRVMNTEAFF. The CDR3 DNA reads TGCGCCAGCAGCCAAGGTCGAGTTATGAACACTGAAGCTTTCTTT.

The J gene is TRBJ2-2, the V gene TRBV29-1; 10 bases are shared with TRBD1. The length of the CDR3 is 15 residues. Unmatched junction bases numbered 8, after V lost 6 bases and J lost 4 bases. Germline CDR1 SQVTM, CDR2 ANQGSEA. CDR3 loop: CSVPRQGAGTGELFF. DNA of the CDR3: TGCAGCGTGCCCAGACAGGGGGCTGGCACCGGGGAGCTGTTTTTT.

This chain uses TRBV11-3 with TRBJ2-7, with TRBD1 matching 8 bases. The CDR3 totals 13 residues. Germline assignment: CDR1 SGHNT and CDR2 YENEEA. V shed 4 bases, J shed 3 bases, and the junction held 2 bases outside the gene matches. CDR3 DNA sequence: TGTGCCAGCAGCTCGGGACAGGACTACGAGCAGTACTTC. Its translation is CASSSGQDYEQYF. Full variable domain (outside the CDR3, taken from reference TRBV11-3 and TRBJ2-7): EAGVVQSPRYKIIEKKQPVAFWCNPISGHNTLYWYLQNLGQGPELLIRYENEEAVDDSQLPKDRFSAERLKGVDSTLKIQPAELGDSAVYLCASSSGQDYEQYFGPGTRLTVT.

The chain joins TRBV6-5 to TRBJ1-2; D gene ambiguous. This CDR3 is built from 13 residues. Germline V gene lookup returns CDR1 MNHEY and CDR2 SVGAGI. V dropped 6 bases and J dropped 3 bases, with 11 bases sitting between them. CDR3 region: CASSSLPDYGYTF. CDR3 in DNA: TGTGCCAGCAGCTCCTTGCCAGACTATGGCTACACCTTC.

The chain uses TRBV5-1 and TRBJ2-5, with D maybe TRBD1 (6 bases). The CDR3 covers 15 residues. Germline values: CDR1 SGHRS, CDR2 YFSETQ. Trimming took off 3 bases at V and 1 base at J, with 13 bases between the two ends. This chain's CDR3 is CASSSYRVFQETQYF. Here the CDR3 DNA reads TGCGCCAGCAGCTCCTACAGGGTTTTCCAAGAGACCCAGTACTTC.

This clone was recorded only once. The chain has TRBV10-1 and TRBJ2-3, with D perhaps matching TRBD1 (6 bases). From germline, CDR1 is WNHNN and CDR2 SYGVQD (reference sequence). The CDR3 runs to 19 residues. V was cut by 6 bases and J by 0 bases, with 25 bases left in between. The CDR3 here is CASRPTYRTGPSSTDTQYF. The CDR3 bases are TGCGCCAGCAGACCGACTTACAGAACAGGGCCATCTAGCACAGATACGCAGTATTTT.

The CDR3 region is CASSRDSNQPQHF. CDR3 sequence (DNA): TGTGCCAGCAGTCGGGATAGCAATCAGCCCCAGCATTTT. The chain links TRBV2 to TRBJ1-5, with D uncertain. The CDR3 extends over 13 amino acids. The V end lost 5 bases, the J end lost 0 bases, and 5 bases lay between the germline ends. Germline CDR1 is SNHLY and CDR2 is FYNNEI.

V gene TRBV5-1 combines with J gene TRBJ2-3; no definite D call. The CDR3 has 12 amino acids. Germline values: CDR1 SGHRS, CDR2 YFSETQ. Trimming left V 4 bases short and J 8 bases short, with 11 bases between. The CDR3 nucleotides are TGCGCCAGCAGCCCTGAGTCGGGTACGCAGTATTTT. Its protein is CASSPESGTQYF.

J is TRBJ2-3 and V is TRBV5-1; 7 positions agree with TRBD2. Germline loops: CDR1 SGHRS, CDR2 YFSETQ. The CDR3 is 14 amino acids. The V segment lost 0 bases and the J segment 3 bases; nucleotides outside the gene matches: 1. The CDR3 DNA follows: TGCGCCAGCAGCTTGGGGGGAGGGACAGATACGCAGTATTTT. The encoded protein is CASSLGGGTDTQYF.

The chain joins TRBV4-3 to TRBJ2-2; 13 positions match TRBD2. The ends lost 4 bases at V and 4 bases at J; junction bases unmatched: 9. CDR3 size: 18 residues. Germline V gene lookup returns CDR1 LGHNA and CDR2 YSLEER. CDR3 sequence (DNA): TGCGCCAGCAGCCGAACCACTAGCGGGGGGGCTGGCACCGGGGAGCTGTTTTTT. It yields the protein CASSRTTSGGAGTGELFF.

This sequence joins TRBV10-3 and TRBJ2-3; TRBD1 aligns across 8 bases. This CDR3 region has 16 residues. V lost 3 bases, J lost 3 bases, and 8 bases stayed unmatched. Germline V gene lookup returns CDR1 ENHRY and CDR2 SYGVKD. The CDR3 here is CAISEVGTGPTDTQYF. CDR3 coding DNA: TGTGCCATCAGTGAAGTCGGGACAGGTCCTACAGATACGCAGTATTTT.

V gene TRBV18 combines with J gene TRBJ1-2, with 9 positions matching TRBD1. V lost 3 bases, J lost 6 bases, and 11 bases stayed unmatched. Germline loops: CDR1 KGHSH, CDR2 LQKENI. The CDR3 has 16 amino acids. CDR3: CASSPRGTGNDHGYTF. The CDR3 DNA reads as TGTGCCAGCTCACCCCGAGGGACAGGGAACGACCATGGCTACACCTTC.

This clone was seen only once. The chain carries TRBV5-1 and TRBJ2-1; a possible D gene is TRBD1 (6 bases). V was shortened by 4 bases and J by 7 bases, with 18 bases between the two germline ends. There are 15 residues in the CDR3. Germline V gives CDR1 SGHRS, CDR2 YFSETQ. CDR3 coding DNA: TGCGCCAGCAGCCCTCAACAGGGCCCCCTGAATGAGCAGTTCTTC. Protein sequence: CASSPQQGPLNEQFF.

This chain uses TRBV30 with TRBJ2-5; TRBD1 matches 8 bases. The CDR3 sequence is 15 residues long. Germline V gives CDR1 GTSNPN, CDR2 SVGIG (reference sequence). V was clipped by 2 bases and J by 5 bases; unmatched bases: 10. In DNA, the CDR3 is TGTGCCTGGAGTCAGACAGGGGCGGTCGGGGAGACCCAGTACTTC. Protein sequence: CAWSQTGAVGETQYF.

The V call is TRBV7-9, the J call TRBJ2-5, with 9 bases fitting TRBD2. J was trimmed by 0 bases and V by 3 bases; bases with no gene match: 11. Germline CDR1 reads SEHNR; CDR2 reads FQNEAQ (reference sequence). The CDR3 has 18 residues. The CDR3 loop reads CASSFVAGAPSYQETQYF. DNA for the CDR3: TGTGCCAGCAGCTTTGTAGCGGGGGCCCCCTCGTACCAAGAGACCCAGTACTTC. Variable domain in full (rest from reference TRBV7-9 and TRBJ2-5): DTGVSQNPRHKITKRGQNVTFRCDPISEHNRLYWYRQTLGQGPEFLTYFQNEAQLEKSRLLSDRFSAERPKGSFSTLEIQRTEQGDSAMYLCASSFVAGAPSYQETQYFGPGTRLLVL.

The CDR3 DNA reads TGTGCCAGCAGCTTAGAGGGGTATGGCTACACCTTC. It encodes CASSLEGYGYTF. The chain employs TRBV7-9 and TRBJ1-2, with a possible D match to TRBD1 (5 bases). The CDR3 totals 12 residues. V lost 1 base and J 5 bases, leaving 5 bases between the germline ends. Per the germline V gene, CDR1 is SEHNR and CDR2 is FQNEAQ (reference sequence).

The V and J genes are TRBV12-5 and TRBJ2-5; TRBD1 matches 9 bases. The V and J ends lost 1 base and 5 bases, in that order; junction bases with no gene match: 5. The CDR3 consists of 15 residues. CDR1 LGHNT and CDR2 FRNRAP come from the germline V gene. Here the CDR3 reads CASGLGDREHETQYF. In nucleotides, the CDR3 is TGTGCTAGTGGTTTGGGGGACAGGGAGCACGAGACCCAGTACTTC.

This rearrangement joins TRBV27 to TRBJ1-3; a possible D gene is TRBD1 (6 bases). The CDR3 is made up of 13 amino acids. Per the germline V gene, CDR1 is MNHEY and CDR2 is SMNVEV (reference sequence). The germline V and J ends were trimmed by 6 bases and 4 bases, with 10 bases remaining between them. In DNA form, the CDR3 reads TGTGCCAGCAGCGTCACAGGGGGAAACACCATATATTTT. Amino acid sequence: CASSVTGGNTIYF.

This clone showed up just once. The chain uses TRBV5-1 and TRBJ2-5; 7 nucleotides match TRBD2. V lost 2 bases to trimming and J lost 0 bases; unmatched junction nucleotides: 4. The CDR3 contains 15 residues. CDR1 and CDR2 (germline): SGHRS, YFSETQ. The CDR3 here is CASSFSGQYQETQYF. DNA for the CDR3: TGCGCCAGCAGCTTTAGCGGGCAGTACCAAGAGACCCAGTACTTC. Full variable domain (missing parts from reference TRBV5-1 and TRBJ2-5): KAGVTQTPRYLIKTRGQQVTLSCSPISGHRSVSWYQQTPGQGLQFLFEYFSETQRNKGNFPGRFSGRQFSNSRSEMNVSTLELGDSALYLCASSFSGQYQETQYFGPGTRLLVL.

The chain couples TRBV6-1 to TRBJ1-1; D unclear. Trimming took off 1 base at V and 0 bases at J, with 15 bases between the two ends. The CDR3 sequence is 17 residues long. Germline values: CDR1 MNHNS, CDR2 SASEGT. Here the CDR3 reads CASSEGSPTSMNTEAFF. Here the CDR3 DNA reads TGTGCCAGCAGTGAAGGGTCCCCGACAAGCATGAACACTGAAGCTTTCTTT.

The CDR3 here is CASSLGSSGGYEQYF. The CDR3 DNA reads as TGTGCCAGCAGCTTAGGCTCTAGCGGGGGTTACGAGCAGTACTTC. The rearrangement uses TRBV11-2 and TRBJ2-7, with 10 nucleotides matching TRBD2. The germline CDR1 and CDR2 sequences are SGHAT and FQNNGV. Germline trimming cut 1 base from V and 4 bases from J; bases unmatched to any gene: 4. This CDR3 spans 15 amino acids.

The chain combines TRBV10-1 with TRBJ2-1; D call uncertain. The CDR3 sequence is 12 residues long. The ends were cut back, 4 bases at V and 5 bases at J, with 6 bases in the middle. Per the germline V gene, CDR1 is WNHNN and CDR2 is SYGVQD (reference sequence). The CDR3: CASSGLDNEQFF. The CDR3 coding sequence is TGCGCCAGCAGTGGACTCGACAATGAGCAGTTCTTC.

J is TRBJ2-7 and V is TRBV5-5; possibly TRBD2 for D (6 bases). CDR1 SGHKS and CDR2 YYEKEE come from the germline V gene (reference sequence). Trimming pared 1 base from V and 1 base from J, leaving 12 bases between. This CDR3 is 15 amino acids long. CDR3 bases: TGTGCCAGCAGCTTGTACGCGGGGTTATCCTACGAGCAGTACTTC. Translation gives CASSLYAGLSYEQYF.

V usage is TRBV21-1 and J usage is TRBJ2-6; no DNA check was done on the table's D call, TRBD1. TRBV21-1 is recorded as a pseudogene. This CDR3 is built from 17 residues. The CDR3 sequence: CASSPGTDSSGANVLTF. The CDR3 coding sequence is TGTGCCAGCAGCCCCGGGACGGACAGCTCTGGGGCCAACGTCCTGACTTTC.